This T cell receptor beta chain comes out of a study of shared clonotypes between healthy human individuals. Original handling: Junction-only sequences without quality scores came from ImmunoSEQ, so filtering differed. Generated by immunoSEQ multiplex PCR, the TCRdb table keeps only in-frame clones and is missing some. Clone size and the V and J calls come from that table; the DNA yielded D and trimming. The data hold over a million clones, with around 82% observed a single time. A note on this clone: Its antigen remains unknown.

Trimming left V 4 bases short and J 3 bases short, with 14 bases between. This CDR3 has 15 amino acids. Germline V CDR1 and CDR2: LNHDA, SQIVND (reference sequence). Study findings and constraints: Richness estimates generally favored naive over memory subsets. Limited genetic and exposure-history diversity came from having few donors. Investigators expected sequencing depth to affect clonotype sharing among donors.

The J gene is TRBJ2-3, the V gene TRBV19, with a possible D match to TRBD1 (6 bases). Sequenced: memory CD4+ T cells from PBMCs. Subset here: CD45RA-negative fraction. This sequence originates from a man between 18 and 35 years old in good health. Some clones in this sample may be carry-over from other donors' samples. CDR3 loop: CASSSRTARTDTQYF. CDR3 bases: TGTGCCAGTAGTAGCAGGACAGCTCGAACAGATACGCAGTATTTT.